These 28 T cell receptor beta chains came from one sample sequenced in a study of T cells in Graves' hyperthyroidism and ophthalmopathy. The CDR3 regions of TCR beta were amplified from RNA transcripts. The HTBI primer set served for first-round RT-PCR of the TCR CDR3. MiXCR, run by TCRdb on the multiplex PCR reads, gives a single entry per CDR3 protein. The sample includes a few hundred thousand distinct CDR3 sequences, 15% to 18% of them seen just once. Sequencing was done on a sample of blood. The receptors here all came from a woman aged 18-29 years with Graves' hyperthyroidism that later progressed to Graves' ophthalmopathy.

This clonotype was detected a few times. The chain carries TRBV2 and TRBJ1-5; TRBD1 matches at 7 bases. CDR1 SNHLY and CDR2 FYNNEI come from the germline V gene. V gave up 5 bases and J gave up 5 bases; unmatched junction bases: 6. This CDR3 region has 14 residues. The CDR3 DNA is TGTGCCAGCAGTTGGACAGGACCTTATCAGCCCCAGCATTTT. Translated, it gives CASSWTGPYQPQHF.

This clonotype was seen only a few times. This chain links TRBV18 with TRBJ2-1; TRBD2 matches at 9 bases. V trimming: 6 bases; J trimming: 6 bases; junction bases outside the gene matches: 12. From germline, CDR1 is KGHSH and CDR2 LQKENI. This CDR3 region has 16 residues. The CDR3 region is CASSRMTSGGSNEQFF. CDR3 nucleotide sequence: TGTGCCAGCTCCCGCATGACTAGCGGAGGAAGCAATGAGCAGTTCTTC.

This clonotype came up many times. The V and J genes are TRBV6-2 or TRBV6-3 and TRBJ1-5, with D possibly being TRBD1 (6 bases). Between the trimmed V and J ends, which lost 0 bases and 4 bases, there was a span of 16 bases. CDR1 is MNHEY, CDR2 SVGEGT, per germline. The CDR3 loop spans 17 amino acids. CDR3 amino acids: CASSYSDFRGPNQPQHF. For the CDR3, the DNA is TGTGCCAGCAGTTACTCGGATTTCAGGGGTCCTAATCAGCCCCAGCATTTT.

The chain combines TRBV30 with TRBJ1-4; possible D gene TRBD1, 5 bases. The germline V gene has CDR1 GTSNPN and CDR2 SVGIG (reference sequence). The CDR3 has 15 residues. The V end was cut by 3 bases, the J end by 8 bases, with 19 bases between. The CDR3 is CAWRYLGEMEEKLFF. The CDR3 DNA is TGTGCCTGGAGGTATTTGGGGGAAATGGAAGAAAAACTGTTTTTT.

This clonotype was observed many times. The chain joins TRBV6-2 or TRBV6-3 to TRBJ2-7, with TRBD1 identical over 10 bases. The junction had 12 bases not matched to a gene; V was cut back by 5 bases and J by 5 bases. CDR1 and CDR2 (germline): MNHEY, SVGEGT. The CDR3 is 16 amino acids. CDR3 sequence (DNA): TGTGCCAGCAGTCTCGACAGGGGGCTAACTCTACACGAGCAGTACTTC. Protein product: CASSLDRGLTLHEQYF.

The chain joins TRBV19 to TRBJ1-1, with D maybe TRBD1 (6 bases). The V end was cut by 4 bases, the J end by 2 bases, with 14 bases between. This CDR3 spans 15 amino acids. From germline, CDR1 is LNHDA and CDR2 SQIVND (reference sequence). CDR3 coding DNA: TGTGCCAGTAGTAGCTACAGGGAGTTAAACACTGAAGCTTTCTTT. It translates to CASSSYRELNTEAFF.

J is TRBJ2-2 and V is TRBV20-1; 12 nucleotides match TRBD2. The CDR3 length is 16 residues. The V gene end was trimmed by 3 bases and the J gene end by 2 bases; junction bases not matched to a gene: 4. CDR1 is DFQATT, CDR2 SNEGSKA, per germline (reference sequence). The CDR3 sequence is CSARASGRGNTGELFF. DNA for the CDR3: TGCAGTGCTAGGGCTAGCGGGAGGGGAAACACCGGGGAGCTGTTTTTT.

This clonotype was detected many times. The chain combines TRBV27 with TRBJ2-7; 8 nucleotides match TRBD1. V lost 5 bases and J lost 9; bases outside the gene matches: 15. Germline CDR1 MNHEY, CDR2 SMNVEV (reference sequence). The CDR3 covers 15 residues. CDR3 sequence (DNA): TGTGCCAGCAGTGACCCCCGGACAGGGACCGTAGGGCAGTACTTC. Translation gives CASSDPRTGTVGQYF.

This chain connects TRBV19 to TRBJ2-1; 16 bases line up with TRBD2. After removal of 2 bases from V and 5 bases from J, the junction contained 9 bases not matched to a gene. Per the germline V gene, CDR1 is LNHDA and CDR2 is SQIVND (reference sequence). This CDR3 has 19 residues. The CDR3 nucleotides read TGTGCCAGTAGTATATACAGGGCAGGGACTAGCGGGGGGGACAATGAGCAGTTCTTC. Amino acids: CASSIYRAGTSGGDNEQFF.

This clonotype was detected ten times or more. The rearrangement links TRBV7-8 to TRBJ2-5; 9 bases agree with TRBD2. Trimming cost V 5 bases and J 1 base; bases outside gene matches: 5. The CDR3 extends over 15 amino acids. Germline lookup yields CDR1 SGHVS and CDR2 FQNEAQ. CDR3 sequence (DNA): TGTGCCAGCAGCCCGACTAGCGGTCTCCAAGAGACCCAGTACTTC. Translating it yields CASSPTSGLQETQYF. The full variable domain, rest sourced from reference TRBV7-8 and TRBJ2-5, is GAGVSQSPRYKVAKRGQDVALRCDPISGHVSLFWYQQALGQGPEFLTYFQNEAQLDKSGLPSDRFFAERPEGSVSTLKIQRTQQEDSAVYLCASSPTSGLQETQYFGPGTRLLVL.

The rearrangement links TRBV2 to TRBJ2-7; D not certain. The CDR3 covers 12 residues. Germline assignment: CDR1 SNHLY and CDR2 FYNNEI. V lost 2 bases and J 5 bases, leaving 7 bases between the germline ends. The CDR3 sequence is CASSESLDEQYF. The CDR3 nucleotides are TGTGCCAGCAGTGAATCGTTGGACGAGCAGTACTTC.

This clonotype has ten or more counts. The chain joins TRBV27 to TRBJ1-2; D is perhaps TRBD1 (5 bases). Germline CDR1 and CDR2: MNHEY and SMNVEV (reference sequence). CDR3 length: 15 amino acids. V dropped 8 bases and J dropped 8 bases, with 24 bases sitting between them. The CDR3 DNA reads as TGTGCCAGCGGACCCGGGACGTTCGGAGCAGGGGGCTACACCTTC. This gives the protein CASGPGTFGAGGYTF.

This chain joins TRBV9 and TRBJ2-2, with D uncertain. The germline CDR1 and CDR2 sequences are SGDLS and YYNGEE. The V and J ends lost 4 bases and 0 bases respectively, with 7 bases between them. There are 14 residues in the CDR3. The CDR3 protein is CASSPAANTGELFF. CDR3 DNA sequence: TGTGCCAGCAGCCCGGCGGCGAACACCGGGGAGCTGTTTTTT.

The J gene is TRBJ2-1, the V gene TRBV19, with 9 bases lining up with TRBD2. Germline V gives CDR1 LNHDA, CDR2 SQIVND (reference sequence). The CDR3 extends over 15 amino acids. V dropped 6 bases and J dropped 2; count of bases not matched to a gene: 5. The CDR3 region has the DNA TGTGCCAGTAGACTTAGCGGGAGCGCCTACAATGAGCAGTTCTTC. Protein product: CASRLSGSAYNEQFF.

The table lists this clonotype with many counts. This chain links TRBV2 with TRBJ1-5, with D perhaps TRBD1 (5 bases). Germline V lookup: CDR1 SNHLY, CDR2 FYNNEI. The CDR3 is made up of 12 amino acids. V gave up 3 bases and J gave up 5 bases, with 5 bases separating them. CDR3 sequence reads: CASSDRDQPQHF. CDR3 DNA: TGTGCCAGCAGTGACAGGGATCAGCCCCAGCATTTT.

There are many counts of this clonotype. V is TRBV20-1 and J is TRBJ2-1, with 8 bases that match TRBD2. This CDR3 has 12 amino acids. V shed 5 bases and J 6 bases; nucleotides not matched to a gene: 3. Germline lookup yields CDR1 DFQATT and CDR2 SNEGSKA (reference sequence). CDR3 region: CSAGLAGNEQFF. The CDR3 DNA sequence: TGCAGTGCTGGCCTAGCGGGCAATGAGCAGTTCTTC.

Remarks on this clonotype: A read error may be the cause here, since a much bigger clone is one base away. The chain employs TRBV10-3 and TRBJ2-3; D is undetermined. The V gene lost 4 bases and the J gene lost 0 bases, with 11 bases spanning the gap. The CDR3 is 15 residues long. Germline V gene data show CDR1 as ENHRY and CDR2 as SYGVKD. CDR3 nucleotides: TGTGCCATCAGTGGGAGACACTCGAGCACAGATACGCAGTATTTT. It is translated as CAISGRHSSTDTQYF.

With respect to this clonotype: A single base separates this from a much larger clone, so it may be a read error. The J gene is TRBJ1-5, the V gene TRBV28; D might be TRBD1 (5 bases). CDR3 length: 15 residues. Trimming stripped 5 bases from V and 2 bases from J, with 13 bases between. The V gene's germline CDR1 is MDHEN and CDR2 SYDVKM. The DNA for the CDR3 is TGTGCCAGCAGTCCAGGGCTAGGGCGCAATCAGCCCCAGCATTTT. Translating it yields CASSPGLGRNQPQHF.

V is TRBV30 and J is TRBJ2-2; no definite D call. The CDR3 extends over 14 amino acids. V gave up 0 bases and J gave up 4 bases, with 9 bases separating them. The germline CDR1 and CDR2 sequences are GTSNPN and SVGIG (reference sequence). The CDR3 bases are TGTGCCTGGAGTGTACTGGGGTTCACCGGGGAGCTGTTTTTT. Protein: CAWSVLGFTGELFF.

V is TRBV15 and J is TRBJ2-1; 10 bases map to TRBD2. The CDR3 runs 16 residues. Looked up from germline, CDR1 is LNHNV and CDR2 is YYDKDF (reference sequence). The V and J ends lost 1 base and 3 bases, in that order; junction bases with no gene match: 3. In nucleotides, the CDR3 is TGTGCCACCAGCAGAGTAGCGGGAGGTTTCTACAATGAGCAGTTCTTC. Its protein product is CATSRVAGGFYNEQFF.

This clonotype was seen many times. This rearrangement joins TRBV2 to TRBJ1-6; TRBD1 aligns across 7 bases. Germline V gives CDR1 SNHLY, CDR2 FYNNEI. CDR3 size: 14 residues. The trim removed 6 bases at V and 5 bases at J, leaving 4 bases unmatched. This CDR3 reads CASSRRGNNSPLHF. The CDR3 region has the DNA TGTGCCAGCAGCCGCAGGGGGAATAATTCACCCCTCCACTTT.

In its sample, this clonotype was seen many times. The CDR3 sequence: CASSIRGKNTEAFF. CDR3 DNA sequence: TGTGCCAGCAGCATCAGGGGAAAGAACACTGAAGCTTTCTTT. J is TRBJ1-1 and V is TRBV7-9, with D possibly matching TRBD1 (6 bases). The germline gives CDR1 SEHNR, CDR2 FQNEAQ (reference sequence). There are 14 residues in the CDR3. The ends were cut back, 5 bases at V and 1 base at J, with 11 bases in the middle.

This clonotype was seen ten or more times. J is TRBJ2-1 and V is TRBV28; the match to TRBD2 covers 9 bases. Germline V gives CDR1 MDHEN, CDR2 SYDVKM. J gave up 3 bases and V 3 bases, and 3 bases lay outside the gene matches. The CDR3 sequence is 15 residues long. CDR3 in amino acids: CASSFGTSLYNEQFF. The DNA of the CDR3 is TGTGCCAGCAGTTTCGGGACTAGCCTCTACAATGAGCAGTTCTTC.

The rearrangement joins TRBV2 to TRBJ2-3; no definite D call. CDR3 length equals 12 residues. The germline V and J ends were trimmed by 7 bases and 4 bases, with 9 bases remaining between them. CDR1 SNHLY and CDR2 FYNNEI come from the germline V gene. The CDR3 nucleotides are TGTGCCAGCACATTCGACGCAGATACGCAGTATTTT. Protein sequence: CASTFDADTQYF. The full variable domain, in which reference TRBV2 and TRBJ2-3 provide the parts outside the CDR3, is EPEVTQTPSHQVTQMGQEVILRCVPISNHLYFYWYRQILGQKVEFLVSFYNNEISEKSEIFDDQFSVERPDGSNFTLKIRSTKLEDSAMYFCASTFDADTQYFGPGTRLTVL.

In this sample, this clonotype turned up many times. The chain joins TRBV5-6 to TRBJ1-1; D gene unclear. V was clipped by 1 base and J by 0 bases, with 16 bases between them. Germline V lookup: CDR1 SGHDT, CDR2 YYEEEE. CDR3 length equals 17 residues. CDR3 sequence: CASSLLEVHKMNTEAFF. DNA for the CDR3: TGTGCCAGCAGCTTGCTGGAAGTGCACAAGATGAACACTGAAGCTTTCTTT.

The rearrangement joins TRBV4-1 to TRBJ2-1, with D tentatively TRBD2 (6 bases). The CDR3 has 17 residues. CDR1 and CDR2 from the germline V gene are MGHRA and YSYEKL. V was shortened by 6 bases and J by 1 base, with 19 bases between the two germline ends. CDR3 loop: CASSPGGQRPSYNEQFF. DNA for the CDR3: TGCGCCAGCAGTCCCGGGGGTCAGCGCCCATCCTACAATGAGCAGTTCTTC.

With regard to this clonotype: Given a much more abundant clone one base away, this may be a read error. V and J are TRBV5-1 and TRBJ2-1, with 10 nucleotides matching TRBD2. Per the germline V gene, CDR1 is SGHRS and CDR2 is YFSETQ. The CDR3 is 18 residues long. The CDR3 here is CTSSLMASGSSSPSEQFF. CDR3 bases: TGCACCAGCAGCTTGATGGCTAGCGGGAGCTCCTCTCCGAGTGAGCAGTTCTTC.

This chain connects TRBV11-2 to TRBJ2-3; D not certain. Trimming shortened V by 0 bases and J by 6 bases, and 13 bases separated the two germline ends. The CDR3 covers 15 residues. Germline CDR1 and CDR2: SGHAT and FQNNGV. The CDR3 nucleotides are TGTGCCAGCAGCTTAGAGCCGTGGGAATGGGATACGCAGTATTTT. Translated: CASSLEPWEWDTQYF.